A single sample is the source of the 6 T cell receptor beta chains below, sequenced in a study of cytomegalovirus exposure and HLA in healthy donors. Primers for the PCR totalled 60 Vbeta and 13 Jbeta. Measured with immunoSEQ multiplex PCR; TCRdb has only the in-frame clones, and not every one. The profile shows about 92,000 clones, around 85% of them singletons. Sequencing input: PBMCs. These receptors were obtained from a girl aged 2-10 years in good health and CMV-seropositive.

The gene calls are TRBV6-5 and TRBJ2-1; TRBD2 agrees at 10 bases. Per the germline V gene, CDR1 is MNHEY and CDR2 is SVGAGI. The junction had 3 bases not matched to a gene; V was cut back by 0 bases and J by 4 bases. The CDR3 totals 16 residues. The CDR3 DNA sequence: TGTGCCAGCAGTTACTCGAGCGGGAGGGGGTACAATGAGCAGTTCTTC. This encodes CASSYSSGRGYNEQFF.

The chain links TRBV4-2 to TRBJ1-5; TRBD1 matches at 7 bases. The ends lost 0 bases at V and 7 bases at J; junction bases unmatched: 6. CDR1 and CDR2 from the germline V gene are LGHNA and YNFKEQ. The CDR3 loop spans 15 amino acids. The CDR3 sequence is CASSQEGTGEQPQHF. The CDR3, as DNA: TGTGCCAGCAGCCAAGAAGGCACAGGGGAACAGCCCCAGCATTTT.

In its sample, this clone was seen a few times. This chain connects TRBV6-5 to TRBJ2-5; the D gene is possibly TRBD1 (6 bases). Judging by the DNA end, TRBJ2-7 fits better; the J call may be wrong. This CDR3 spans 15 amino acids. Germline V gene data show CDR1 as MNHEY and CDR2 as SVGAGI. CDR3 DNA sequence: TGTGCCAGCAGGTCTACCGACAGGCTAACCTACGAGCAGTACTTC. It yields the protein CASRSTDRLTYEQYF.

The rearrangement joins TRBV14 to TRBJ1-2; D might be TRBD1 (6 bases). This CDR3 comprises 15 residues. Germline V gene sequence: CDR1 SGHDN, CDR2 FVKESK. V lost 0 bases to trimming and J lost 8 bases, with 16 bases between them. The CDR3 sequence: CASSQEGSDRNGYTF. The CDR3 region has the DNA TGTGCCAGCAGCCAAGAGGGGTCCGACAGGAACGGCTACACCTTC.

The CDR3 nucleotides are TGTGCCAGCAGTCTCCACAGGGCTGGGACTGAAGCTTTCTTT. Protein: CASSLHRAGTEAFF. The chain recombines TRBV27 with TRBJ1-1; the D gene is possibly TRBD1 (6 bases). CDR1 is MNHEY, CDR2 SMNVEV, per germline (reference sequence). This CDR3 is built from 14 residues. The V and J ends lost 5 bases and 5 bases respectively, with 15 bases between them.

This chain joins TRBV19 and TRBJ2-5, with 7 positions matching TRBD1. The CDR3 length is 15 residues. The junction had 8 bases not matched to a gene; V was cut back by 5 bases and J by 2 bases. CDR1 and CDR2 (germline): LNHDA, SQIVND (reference sequence). The CDR3 protein is CASSLWTGQQETQYF. CDR3 nucleotide sequence: TGTGCCAGTAGTTTATGGACAGGTCAACAAGAGACCCAGTACTTC.